This T cell receptor beta chain came from a study of tumor-infiltrating lymphocytes in primary liver carcinoma. Looked up from germline, CDR1 is SEHNR and CDR2 is FQNEAQ (reference sequence). The CDR3 is 12 residues long. With regard to this clonotype: Antigen: not known. The junction departs from the called germline gene at one end, perhaps through a read error.

Both RNA and DNA were isolated together from around 20-30 mg of bulk tissue that had not been sorted. General study results and limits: Merely some 8-25% of top clones spanned all five tumor regions.

Production of TCR beta cDNA used roughly 480 ng total RNA together with a constant-region primer. ARM-PCR, slightly modified, supplied the TCR beta libraries through three nested multiplex PCR rounds. Amplification in the first two PCR rounds was performed using TRBV1-TRBV30 forward primers and a C-beta reverse primer for 10 cycles each. TCRdb processed the multiplex PCR reads anew with MiXCR; each CDR3 protein has one entry. The table has 75,000 to 90,000 distinct CDR3 sequences, around 70% seen once. The TCR comes from a man between 40 and 49 years old with primary liver carcinoma and hepatitis B virus infection. The chain is built from TRBV7-9 and TRBJ2-1, with D hard to call. Source material: liver tumor tissue from sampling region 1. Subset: tumor region T1, superior pole. The CDR3 DNA follows: TGTGTCAGCAGCCTCTTAGAGCAATTCTCCATCTTC. It translates to CVSSLLEQFSIF.